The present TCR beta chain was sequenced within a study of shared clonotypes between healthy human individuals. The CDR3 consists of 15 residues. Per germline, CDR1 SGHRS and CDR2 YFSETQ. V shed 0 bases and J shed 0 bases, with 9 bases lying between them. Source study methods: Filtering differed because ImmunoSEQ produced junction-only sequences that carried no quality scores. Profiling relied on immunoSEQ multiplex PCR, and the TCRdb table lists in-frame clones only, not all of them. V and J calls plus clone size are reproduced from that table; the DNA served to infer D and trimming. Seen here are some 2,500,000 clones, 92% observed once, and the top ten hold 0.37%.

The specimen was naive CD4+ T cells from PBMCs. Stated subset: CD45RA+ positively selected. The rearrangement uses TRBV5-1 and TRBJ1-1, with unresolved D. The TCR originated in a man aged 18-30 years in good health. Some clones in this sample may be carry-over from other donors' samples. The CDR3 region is CASSLVVSMNTEAFF. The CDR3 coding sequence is TGCGCCAGCAGCTTGGTCGTCAGCATGAACACTGAAGCTTTCTTT. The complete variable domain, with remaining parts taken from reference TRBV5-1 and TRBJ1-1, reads KAGVTQTPRYLIKTRGQQVTLSCSPISGHRSVSWYQQTPGQGLQFLFEYFSETQRNKGNFPGRFSGRQFSNSRSEMNVSTLELGDSALYLCASSLVVSMNTEAFFGQGTRLTVV.